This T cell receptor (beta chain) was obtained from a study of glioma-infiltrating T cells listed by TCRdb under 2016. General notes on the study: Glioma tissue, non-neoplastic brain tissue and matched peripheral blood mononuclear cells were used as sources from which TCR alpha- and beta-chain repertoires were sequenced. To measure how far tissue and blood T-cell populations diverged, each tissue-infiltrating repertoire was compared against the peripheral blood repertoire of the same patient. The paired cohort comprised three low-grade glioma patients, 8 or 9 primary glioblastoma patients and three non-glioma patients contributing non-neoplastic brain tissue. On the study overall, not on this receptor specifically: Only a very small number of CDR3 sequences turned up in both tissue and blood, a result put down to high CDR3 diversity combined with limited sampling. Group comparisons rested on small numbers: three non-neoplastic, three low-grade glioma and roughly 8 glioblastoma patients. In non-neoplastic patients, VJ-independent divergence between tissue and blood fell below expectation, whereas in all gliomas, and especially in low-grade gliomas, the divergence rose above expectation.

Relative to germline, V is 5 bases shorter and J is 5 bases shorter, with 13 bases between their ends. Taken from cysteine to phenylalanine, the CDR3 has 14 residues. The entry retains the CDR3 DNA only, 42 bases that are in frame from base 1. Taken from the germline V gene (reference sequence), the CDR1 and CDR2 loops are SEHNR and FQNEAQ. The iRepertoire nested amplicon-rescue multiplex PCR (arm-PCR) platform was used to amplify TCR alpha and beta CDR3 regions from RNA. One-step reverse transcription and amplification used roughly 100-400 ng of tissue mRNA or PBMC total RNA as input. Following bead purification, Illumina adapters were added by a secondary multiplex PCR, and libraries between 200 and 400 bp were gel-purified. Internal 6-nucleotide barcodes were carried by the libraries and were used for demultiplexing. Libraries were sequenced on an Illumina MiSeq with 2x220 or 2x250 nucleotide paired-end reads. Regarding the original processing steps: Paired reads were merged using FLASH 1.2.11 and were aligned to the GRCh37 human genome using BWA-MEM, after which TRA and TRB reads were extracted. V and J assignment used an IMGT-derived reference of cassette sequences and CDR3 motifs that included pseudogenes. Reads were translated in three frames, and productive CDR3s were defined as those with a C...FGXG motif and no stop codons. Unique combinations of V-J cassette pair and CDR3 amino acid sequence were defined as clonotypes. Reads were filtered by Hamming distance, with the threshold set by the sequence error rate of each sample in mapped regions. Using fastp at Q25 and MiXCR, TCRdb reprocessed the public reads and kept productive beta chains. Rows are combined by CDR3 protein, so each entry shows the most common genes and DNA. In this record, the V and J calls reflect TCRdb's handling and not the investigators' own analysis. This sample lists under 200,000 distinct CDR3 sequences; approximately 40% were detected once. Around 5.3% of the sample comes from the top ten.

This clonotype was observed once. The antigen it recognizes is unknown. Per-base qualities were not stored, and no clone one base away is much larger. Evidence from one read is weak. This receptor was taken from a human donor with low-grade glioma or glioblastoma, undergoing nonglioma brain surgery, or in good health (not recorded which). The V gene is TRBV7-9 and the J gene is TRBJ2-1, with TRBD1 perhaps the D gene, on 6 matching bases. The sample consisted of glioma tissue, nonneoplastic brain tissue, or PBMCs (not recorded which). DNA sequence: TGTGCCAGCAGCCAAGCAGGGGTCCACAATGAGCAGTTCTTC. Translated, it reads CASSQAGVHNEQFF.